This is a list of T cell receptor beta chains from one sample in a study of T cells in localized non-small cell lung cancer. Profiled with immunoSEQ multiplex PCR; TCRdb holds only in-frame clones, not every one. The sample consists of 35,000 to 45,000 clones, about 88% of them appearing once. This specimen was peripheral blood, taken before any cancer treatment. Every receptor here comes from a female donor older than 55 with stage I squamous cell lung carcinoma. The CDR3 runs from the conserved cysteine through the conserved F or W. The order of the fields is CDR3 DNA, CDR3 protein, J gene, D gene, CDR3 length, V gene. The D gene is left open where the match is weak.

TGTGCCAGTAGTATAGATCCCTCGACAGGTGTACTCACTGAAGCTTTCTTT CASSIDPSTGVLTEAFF TRBJ1-1 NA 17 TRBV19
TGTGCCAGCAGCGTAGGGCAAGAGACCCAGTACTTC CASSVGQETQYF TRBJ2-5 NA 12 TRBV9
TGCGCCAGCAGCTTGGCCCCGGCCAACACTGAAGCTTTCTTT CASSLAPANTEAFF TRBJ1-1 NA 14 TRBV5-1
TGTGCCTGGAGTCGGCAGAACACCGGGGAGCTGTTTTTT CAWSRQNTGELFF TRBJ2-2 NA 13 TRBV30
TGTGCCAGCACCCCGACAGGGATGGTAGGAAAACTGTTTTTT CASTPTGMVGKLFF TRBJ1-4 TRBD1 14 TRBV27
TGTGCCACCTCGTTAGCGCTCTCCTACAATGAGCAGTTCTTC CATSLALSYNEQFF TRBJ2-1 NA 14 TRBV19
TGCGCCAGCAGCCAACACGGGACTGGGGGGTCAGATACGCAGTATTTT CASSQHGTGGSDTQYF TRBJ2-3 NA 16 TRBV4-1
TGTGCCGCCAACAGGGGGCTGACGTACGAGCAGTACTTC CAANRGLTYEQYF TRBJ2-7 TRBD1 13 TRBV10-3
TGTGCCAGCAGCAAAGGGACTAGCTTTGCCTACAATGAGCAGTTCTTC CASSKGTSFAYNEQFF TRBJ2-1 TRBD2 16 TRBV5-4
TGTGCCAGCAGCTCACTGGACAGCCATGGGCAGTTCTTC CASSSLDSHGQFF TRBJ2-1 NA 13 TRBV14
TGTGCCAGCAGCTTAGCCGGGACAGGGACCTCTGAAGCTTTCTTT CASSLAGTGTSEAFF TRBJ1-1 TRBD1 15 TRBV11-2
TGTGCCAGCAGTTACGGACCGAGAAACACCATATATTTT CASSYGPRNTIYF TRBJ1-3 NA 13 TRBV6-5
TGTGCCAGCAGCGTAGGGACTCAGGAAAAACTGTTTTTT CASSVGTQEKLFF TRBJ1-4 NA 13 TRBV9
TGTGCCAGTAGTATAGGGGAAGTGGGAATCGGGGAGCTGTTTTTT CASSIGEVGIGELFF TRBJ2-2 NA 15 TRBV19
TGCGCCAGCAGCCAAGTCGGGACAGGGGACGATGAGCAGTTCTTC CASSQVGTGDDEQFF TRBJ2-1 TRBD1 15 TRBV4-1
TGTGCCAGCAGCCCGGGGGCCTTTAGCAATCAGCCCCAGCATTTT CASSPGAFSNQPQHF TRBJ1-5 NA 15 TRBV9
TGTGCCAGCAGCAAAGCGCCCGACGGGTACGAGCAGTACTTC CASSKAPDGYEQYF TRBJ2-7 NA 14 TRBV21-1
TGTGCCTCCCGCTGGGGGGAATTGGCAACTAATGAAAAACTGTTTTTT CASRWGELATNEKLFF TRBJ1-4 NA 16 TRBV7-9
TGCGCCAGCAGCTTGGTTGGGGACGGCAATGAGCAGTTCTTC CASSLVGDGNEQFF TRBJ2-1 NA 14 TRBV5-1
TGTGCCAGCAGCTCTAGCGGGTTGAGGGGAGATACGCAGTATTTT CASSSSGLRGDTQYF TRBJ2-3 TRBD2 15 TRBV7-2
TGCGCCAGCAGCCAAGACTCCGGGACAGGGCTCTACGAGCAGTACTTC CASSQDSGTGLYEQYF TRBJ2-7 TRBD1 16 TRBV4-3
TGCGCCAGCAGGACAACCGATAACACCGGGGAGCTGTTTTTT CASRTTDNTGELFF TRBJ2-2 NA 14 TRBV5-1
TGTGCCAGCAGCTTAGTTGGGGGGCCGTCTAACTATGGCTACACCTTC CASSLVGGPSNYGYTF TRBJ1-2 NA 16 TRBV7-2
TGCAGCGTTGGTCAAATTTTTGGTAGGGCCCTCAATGAGCAGTTCTTC CSVGQIFGRALNEQFF TRBJ2-1 NA 16 TRBV29-1
TGCGCCAGCAGCCAAGAAGCTAGCGGGATGATAACAGATACGCAGTATTTT CASSQEASGMITDTQYF TRBJ2-3 TRBD2 17 TRBV4-1
TGTGCCAGCAGTGCACCCGGGACTAGCGGGAGAACCTACAATGAGCAGTTCTTC CASSAPGTSGRTYNEQFF TRBJ2-1 TRBD2 18 TRBV2
TGTGCCAGTAGTGGAGCGGGACTATCAACAGATACGCAGTATTTT CASSGAGLSTDTQYF TRBJ2-3 TRBD2 15 TRBV19
TGTGCCAGCTCACCTATGGCAGGCAATAGCAATCAGCCCCAGCATTTT CASSPMAGNSNQPQHF TRBJ1-5 NA 16 TRBV18
TGTGCCAGCAGTCTAACCTCAGGGGGCCCCAATCAGCCCCAGCATTTT CASSLTSGGPNQPQHF TRBJ1-5 TRBD1 16 TRBV27
TGCGCCAGCAGCCAAGATTATAGGGAGTATGGAAAACTGTTTTTT CASSQDYREYGKLFF TRBJ1-4 NA 15 TRBV4-3
TGTGCTAGTGGTCCGGGGTATCGGGCCGATACGCAGTATTTT CASGPGYRADTQYF TRBJ2-3 NA 14 TRBV12-5